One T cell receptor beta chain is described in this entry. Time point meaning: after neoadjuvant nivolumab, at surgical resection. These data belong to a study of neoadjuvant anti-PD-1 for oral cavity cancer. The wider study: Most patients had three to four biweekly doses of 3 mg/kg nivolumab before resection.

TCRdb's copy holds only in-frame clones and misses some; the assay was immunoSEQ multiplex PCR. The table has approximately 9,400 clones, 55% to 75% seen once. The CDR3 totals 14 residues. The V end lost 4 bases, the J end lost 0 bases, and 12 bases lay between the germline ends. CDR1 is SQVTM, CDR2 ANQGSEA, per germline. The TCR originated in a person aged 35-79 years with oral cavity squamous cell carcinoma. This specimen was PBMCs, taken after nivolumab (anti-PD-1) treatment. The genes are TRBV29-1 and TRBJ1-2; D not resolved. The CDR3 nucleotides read TGCAGCGTTGTGGTCACGATCACTAACTATGGCTACACCTTC. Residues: CSVVVTITNYGYTF.